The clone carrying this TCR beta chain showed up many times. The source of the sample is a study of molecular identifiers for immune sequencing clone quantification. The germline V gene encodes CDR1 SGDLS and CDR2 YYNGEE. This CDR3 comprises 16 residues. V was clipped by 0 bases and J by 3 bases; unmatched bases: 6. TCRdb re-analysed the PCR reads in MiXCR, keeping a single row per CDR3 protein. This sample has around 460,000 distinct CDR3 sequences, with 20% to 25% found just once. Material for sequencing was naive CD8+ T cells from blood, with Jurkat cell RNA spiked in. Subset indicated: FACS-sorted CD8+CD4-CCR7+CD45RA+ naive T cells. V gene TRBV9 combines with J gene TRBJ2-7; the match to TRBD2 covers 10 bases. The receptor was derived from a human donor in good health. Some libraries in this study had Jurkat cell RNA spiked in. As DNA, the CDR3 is TGTGCCAGCAGCGTAGCTACAAGCGGGAGGGTCTACGAGCAGTACTTC. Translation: CASSVATSGRVYEQYF.